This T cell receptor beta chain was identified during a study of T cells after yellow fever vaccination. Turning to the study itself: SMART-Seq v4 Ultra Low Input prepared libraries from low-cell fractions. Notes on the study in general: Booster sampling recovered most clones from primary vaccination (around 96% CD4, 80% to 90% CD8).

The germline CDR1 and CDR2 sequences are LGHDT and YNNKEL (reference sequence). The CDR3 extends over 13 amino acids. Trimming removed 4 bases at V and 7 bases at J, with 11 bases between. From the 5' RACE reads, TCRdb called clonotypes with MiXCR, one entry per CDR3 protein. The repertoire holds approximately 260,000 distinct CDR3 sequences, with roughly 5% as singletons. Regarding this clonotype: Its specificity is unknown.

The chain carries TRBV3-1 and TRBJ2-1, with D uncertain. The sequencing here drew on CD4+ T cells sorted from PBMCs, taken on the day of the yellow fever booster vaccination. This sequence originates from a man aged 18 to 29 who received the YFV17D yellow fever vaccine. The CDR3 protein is CASSPYWVNEQFF. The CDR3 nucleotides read TGTGCCAGCAGCCCGTACTGGGTAAATGAGCAGTTCTTC.